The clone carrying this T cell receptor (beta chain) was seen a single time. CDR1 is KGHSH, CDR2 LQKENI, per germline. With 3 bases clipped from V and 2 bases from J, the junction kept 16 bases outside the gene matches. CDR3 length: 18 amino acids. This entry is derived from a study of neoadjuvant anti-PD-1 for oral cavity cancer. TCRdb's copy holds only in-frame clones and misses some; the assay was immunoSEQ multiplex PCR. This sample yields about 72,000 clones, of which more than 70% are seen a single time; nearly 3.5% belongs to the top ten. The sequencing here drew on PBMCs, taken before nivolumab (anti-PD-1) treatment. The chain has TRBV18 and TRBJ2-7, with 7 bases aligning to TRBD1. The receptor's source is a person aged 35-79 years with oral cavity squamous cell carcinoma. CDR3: CASSPDWGSGQLPYEQYF. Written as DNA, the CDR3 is TGTGCCAGCTCACCGGACTGGGGGTCGGGACAGCTGCCCTACGAGCAGTACTTC.